The TCR beta chain described here comes from a study of blood T cell repertoires in COVID-19 (dated by TCRdb to the early 2020s). Notes on the research overall: Collaborator samples came from the United States, Italy and Spain and covered acute and convalescent phases of COVID-19. The prospective study material was composed of cDNA or gDNA derived from T cells, B-cell-depleted T cells, or PBMCs. The dataset comprised deeply sampled blood TCRbeta repertoires from subjects exposed to, actively infected with, or recovered from COVID-19. A freely available public database, intended as a resource for researchers studying the immune response to SARS-CoV-2, is where the repertoires were released. Samples were obtained from the ongoing ImmuneRACE study (first 160 participants) and from over a thousand subjects provided by 6 global collaborators. A de-identified subject ID, COVID-19 status, age in years and sex were almost always included in the sample metadata. Where available, HLA class I and class II types were obtained from metadata supplied by the sample provider rather than from assay-based typing.

TCRbeta CDR3 regions were amplified from genomic DNA using the immunoSEQ Assay, a bias-controlled multiplex PCR. Processing in the source paper ran as follows. The number of nucleated cells in each sample was estimated by amplification of reference gene primers within the assay. Sequence reads were collapsed and filtered to measure the absolute abundance of every unique TCRbeta CDR3 rearrangement. For each sample, productive Simpson clonality was calculated as the square root of Simpson's diversity index over productive rearrangements. TCRdb retrieved this table from immuneACCESS and kept in-frame rearrangements only. Not all clones are present; in checked studies, unresolved V genes account for under half, and no reason is known for the remainder. The DNA gave D and trimming, while V, J and clone size come from that table. Recorded for this sample are roughly 70,000 clones; about 90% of them occurred a single time. The top ten constitute 7.5% to 9.5% of the sample.

The investigation overall reported the following: The amount of clinical and demographic metadata varied by source and participant and was provided uncurated.

For this clone: No antigen is known for it. Base quality data are lacking; no much larger clone is found one base away.

The collaborating institutions used their own protocols to collect whole blood in K2EDTA tubes. For TCRbeta analysis, collaborator samples were shipped as frozen whole blood, as isolated PBMCs, or as DNA extracted from either sample type. Counted from cysteine to phenylalanine, this CDR3 has 14 amino acids. The read is trimmed to its CDR3 DNA, 42 bases read in frame from base 1. The germline V gene gives CDR1 as SGHDN and CDR2 as FVKESK. Between the V and J ends, shortened by 0 bases and 5 bases respectively, the junction contains 10 bases. The source of this sequence is a human donor in a cohort sampled during active COVID-19. Sequencing input: peripheral blood. Rearrangement joined TRBV14 to TRBJ1-1; the D gene lacks a confident call. DNA sequence: TGTGCCAGCAGCCAAGAAAATCCGGAGACTGAAGCTTTCTTT. Its protein is CASSQENPETEAFF.